The entry below gives a single T cell receptor (beta chain) sequence along with its context. The CDR3 extends over 11 amino acids. Germline CDR1 SGHTA, CDR2 FQGNSA. V lost 4 bases and J lost 1, with 2 bases in between. This sample stems from a study of shared clonotypes between healthy human individuals. The protocol was immunoSEQ multiplex PCR, while the TCRdb copy is restricted to in-frame clones and leaves out a portion. The repertoire holds about 960,000 clones, with less than 85% as singletons. The sequenced sample consisted of memory CD4+ T cells sorted from blood. Subset indicated: CD45RA-negative fraction. This TCR derives from a man between 18 and 29 years old in good health. The chain has TRBV7-2 and TRBJ2-7; D is unresolved. CDR3 DNA sequence: TGTGCCAGCAGCTGGTCCTACGAGCAGTACTTC. This gives the protein CASSWSYEQYF.